This record covers a single T cell receptor (beta chain). What it binds is unknown. Germline CDR1 WSHSY, CDR2 SAAADI. Trimming pared 8 bases from V and 8 bases from J, leaving 21 bases between. This CDR3 contains 14 residues. The data derive from a study of T cells in localized non-small cell lung cancer. Assay: immunoSEQ multiplex PCR; the TCRdb copy retains only in-frame clones and omits some. The sample lists fewer than 15,000 clones; approximately 86% were seen once. The study, taken as a whole, reports: Longer overall survival was seen with higher T cell density measured in blood. Out of the top 100 tumor clones, a median roughly 50 were seen in adjacent lung.

Sequenced here: peripheral blood, sampled before any cancer treatment. The sequence was collected from an older male donor with stage III lung adenocarcinoma. This chain joins TRBV10-2 and TRBJ1-2; D is undetermined. CDR3 protein: CASGPTGPRVGYTF. DNA for the CDR3: TGCGCCAGCGGCCCAACCGGCCCCCGAGTGGGCTACACCTTC.